The sequence of this T cell receptor (beta chain) was determined in a study of monozygotic twins with cystic fibrosis. Findings and caveats of the study: Clonality was generally low (median about 0.0095), higher in the most severe patients.

Of note for this clone: Antigen: not known.

The protocol was immunoSEQ multiplex PCR, while the TCRdb copy is restricted to in-frame clones and leaves out a portion. The sample holds tens of thousands of clones, around 97% seen once. This TCR derives from a girl aged 5 to 17 with cystic fibrosis. What was sequenced was blood.

In DNA form, the CDR3 reads TGTGCCAGCAGCTTAAACGATAACTATGGCTACACCTTC. Translated: CASSLNDNYGYTF. The chain recombines TRBV7-2 with TRBJ1-2; D gene unclear. CDR3 length: 13 amino acids. V was pared by 2 bases and J by 1 base, with 5 bases between. Germline loops: CDR1 SGHTA, CDR2 FQGNSA. Full variable domain (missing parts from reference TRBV7-2 and TRBJ1-2): GAGVSQSPSNKVTEKGKDVELRCDPISGHTALYWYRQSLGQGLEFLIYFQGNSAPDKSGLPSDRFSAERTGGSVSTLTIQRTQQEDSAVYLCASSLNDNYGYTFGSGTRLTVV.